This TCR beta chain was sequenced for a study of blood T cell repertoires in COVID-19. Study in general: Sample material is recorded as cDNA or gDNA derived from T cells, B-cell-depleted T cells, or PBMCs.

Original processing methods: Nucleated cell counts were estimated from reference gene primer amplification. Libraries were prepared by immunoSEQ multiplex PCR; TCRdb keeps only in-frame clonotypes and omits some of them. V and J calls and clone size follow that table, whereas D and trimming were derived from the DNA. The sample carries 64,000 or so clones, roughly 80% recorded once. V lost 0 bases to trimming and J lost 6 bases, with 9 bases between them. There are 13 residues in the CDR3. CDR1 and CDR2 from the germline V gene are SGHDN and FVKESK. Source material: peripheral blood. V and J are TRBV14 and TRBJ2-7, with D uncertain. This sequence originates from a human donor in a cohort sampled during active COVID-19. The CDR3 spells CASSQDRFREQYF. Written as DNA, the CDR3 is TGTGCCAGCAGCCAAGATCGTTTCCGCGAGCAGTACTTC.